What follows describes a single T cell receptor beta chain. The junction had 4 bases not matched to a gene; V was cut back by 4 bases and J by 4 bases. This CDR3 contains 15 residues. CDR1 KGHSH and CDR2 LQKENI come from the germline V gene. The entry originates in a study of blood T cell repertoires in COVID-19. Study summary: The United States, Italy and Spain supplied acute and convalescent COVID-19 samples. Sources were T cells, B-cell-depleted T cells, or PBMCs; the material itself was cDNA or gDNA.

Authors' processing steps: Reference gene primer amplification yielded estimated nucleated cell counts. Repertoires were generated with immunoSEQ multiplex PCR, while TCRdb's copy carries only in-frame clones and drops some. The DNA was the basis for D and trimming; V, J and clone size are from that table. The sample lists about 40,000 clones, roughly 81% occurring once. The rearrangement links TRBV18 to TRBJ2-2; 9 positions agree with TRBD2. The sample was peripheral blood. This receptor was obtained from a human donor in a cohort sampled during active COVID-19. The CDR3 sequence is CASSRLSGGTGELFF. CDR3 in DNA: TGTGCCAGCTCACGTCTTAGCGGGGGCACCGGGGAGCTGTTTTTT.